A single sample gave rise to the 12 T cell receptor beta chains below, sequenced in a study of T cell responses to AZD1222 COVID-19 vaccine. Data came from immunoSEQ multiplex PCR; TCRdb stores just in-frame clones and leaves some out. The sample has roughly 250,000 clones, over 85% seen once. This specimen consisted of peripheral blood, obtained on day 0 of AZD1222 vaccination. These receptors all stem from an adult in good health.

This chain connects TRBV5-6 to TRBJ1-4, with a tentative D call TRBD1 (5 bases). Germline V lookup: CDR1 SGHDT, CDR2 YYEEEE. The CDR3 is made up of 15 amino acids. V was clipped by 4 bases and J by 7 bases, with 17 bases between them. The CDR3 coding sequence is TGTGCCAGCAGCATAGGGACGGCGAGCGTTGAAAAACTGTTTTTT. It specifies CASSIGTASVEKLFF.

This clone has a single count. This chain links TRBV7-2 with TRBJ1-4, with D perhaps TRBD1 (5 bases). The ends were cut back, 7 bases at V and 6 bases at J, with 18 bases in the middle. The V gene's germline CDR1 is SGHTA and CDR2 FQGNSA. The CDR3 runs to 15 residues. The CDR3 DNA reads as TGTGCCAGCACTTCGATGGGGGAACCCCATGAAAAACTGTTTTTT. Translating gives CASTSMGEPHEKLFF.

The chain is built from TRBV4-2 and TRBJ1-3; the D is unclear. Trimming took off 4 bases at V and 3 bases at J, with 16 bases between the two ends. In germline, CDR1 is LGHNA, CDR2 YNFKEQ. The CDR3 consists of 16 residues. DNA for the CDR3: TGTGCCAGCAGCCCGGATCCTCGAGTATTTGGAAACACCATATATTTT. Amino acids: CASSPDPRVFGNTIYF.

This chain links TRBV11-2 with TRBJ2-5; 7 bases match TRBD1. Germline-derived CDR1 and CDR2 are SGHAT and FQNNGV. The CDR3 has 16 residues. With V trimmed by 5 bases and J by 1 base, 10 bases remained unmatched. The CDR3: CASSVVGGQFQETQYF. CDR3 nucleotide sequence: TGTGCCAGCAGCGTTGTTGGGGGACAGTTCCAAGAGACCCAGTACTTC.

The rearrangement links TRBV2 to TRBJ2-2; maybe TRBD2 (6 bases). The germline CDR1 and CDR2 sequences are SNHLY and FYNNEI. V lost 4 bases, J lost 6 bases, and 18 bases lay in between. This CDR3 is built from 16 residues. Here the CDR3 reads CASSVGGFGFAGELFF. CDR3 sequence (DNA): TGTGCCAGCAGTGTAGGAGGGTTCGGGTTCGCCGGGGAGCTGTTTTTT.

This clone has just a few counts. The identical CDR3 is also encoded by other nucleotide sequences in the sample. The V call is TRBV7-2, the J call TRBJ1-1; no definite D call. Between the trimmed V and J ends, which lost 1 base and 2 bases, there was a span of 8 bases. This CDR3 contains 14 residues. Germline V CDR1 and CDR2: SGHTA, FQGNSA. The CDR3 region is CASSLGAANTEAFF. CDR3 bases: TGTGCCAGCAGCTTAGGTGCAGCTAACACTGAAGCTTTCTTT.

The CDR3 loop is CASSQVLDWGGLREQYF. The CDR3 coding sequence is TGTGCCAGCAGCCAAGTTCTTGACTGGGGAGGCCTACGAGAGCAGTATTTT. V usage is TRBV14 and J usage is TRBJ2-3, with D perhaps matching TRBD2 (6 bases). The CDR3 covers 17 residues. CDR1 is SGHDN, CDR2 FVKESK, per germline. The V gene lost 1 base and the J gene lost 11 bases, with 25 bases spanning the gap.

On this clone itself: Within the sample, other DNA sequences also encode this same CDR3. The chain joins TRBV28 to TRBJ2-7; D uncertain. There are 11 residues in the CDR3. Trimming stripped 3 bases from V and 2 bases from J, with 2 bases between. Germline V gene lookup returns CDR1 MDHEN and CDR2 SYDVKM. As DNA, the CDR3 is TGTGCCAGCAGTTTGACCTACGAGCAGTACTTC. Encoded protein: CASSLTYEQYF.

This chain uses TRBV28 with TRBJ1-2; tentatively, D is TRBD1 (6 bases). Germline assignment: CDR1 MDHEN and CDR2 SYDVKM. The V gene lost 6 bases and the J gene lost 6 bases, with 20 bases spanning the gap. The CDR3 is 15 amino acids. The CDR3 DNA reads as TGTGCCAGCAGGGACTACGGGGGGCCGAGGAATGGCTACACCTTC. This gives the protein CASRDYGGPRNGYTF.

V is TRBV11-2 and J is TRBJ1-2, with TRBD1 as a possible D gene (6 bases). Germline CDR1 is SGHAT and CDR2 is FQNNGV. This CDR3 has 14 residues. The germline V and J ends were trimmed by 3 bases and 4 bases, with 12 bases remaining between them. Here the CDR3 reads CASSFSQGGYGYTF. CDR3 in DNA: TGTGCCAGCAGCTTCTCACAGGGAGGCTATGGCTACACCTTC.

This rearrangement joins TRBV7-9 to TRBJ2-7; TRBD1 matches at 7 bases. The CDR3 has 13 amino acids. V was clipped by 3 bases and J by 6 bases; unmatched bases: 5. The germline V gene encodes CDR1 SEHNR and CDR2 FQNEAQ (reference sequence). The CDR3: CASSFEGASEQYF. DNA for the CDR3: TGTGCCAGCAGCTTTGAGGGGGCGAGCGAGCAGTACTTC.

This rearrangement joins TRBV7-3 to TRBJ1-1; a weak D match, TRBD1 (6 bases). The CDR3 consists of 13 residues. Germline assignment: CDR1 SGHTA and CDR2 FQGTGA. V was trimmed by 5 bases and J by 8 bases, leaving 15 bases between them. CDR3 nucleotides: TGTGCCAGCAGCATGGGACAAGCTAGGGAAGCTTTCTTT. Translation gives CASSMGQAREAFF. Filled out from reference TRBV7-3 and TRBJ1-1, the complete variable domain reads GAGVSQTPSNKVTEKGKYVELRCDPISGHTALYWYRQSLGQGPEFLIYFQGTGAADDSGLPNDRFFAVRPEGSVSTLKIQRTERGDSAVYLCASSMGQAREAFFGQGTRLTVV.